This T cell receptor (beta chain) was documented in a study of response to subunit inactivated influenza vaccine. The V and J ends lost 9 bases and 8 bases respectively, with 14 bases between them. Per the germline V gene, CDR1 is SNHLY and CDR2 is FYNNEI. The CDR3 is 12 amino acids. About this clonotype: What it binds is not known.

A single record per CDR3 protein comes from TCRdb applying MiXCR to the RT-PCR reads. The sample holds 650,000 to 800,000 distinct CDR3 sequences, less than 20% seen once. Study-wide results and caveats: Authors suggested few new T cells are recruited by each seasonal influenza vaccination.

The sequencing used PBMCs from blood, collected 4 to 6 days after vaccination. The gene calls are TRBV2 and TRBJ1-5, with a tentative D call TRBD1 (6 bases). The sequence derives from a man in his fifties who received an inactivated influenza vaccine. CDR3 nucleotides: TGTGCCAGTTCCGAGGGGGGGAAGCCCCAGCATTTT. Its translation: CASSEGGKPQHF.